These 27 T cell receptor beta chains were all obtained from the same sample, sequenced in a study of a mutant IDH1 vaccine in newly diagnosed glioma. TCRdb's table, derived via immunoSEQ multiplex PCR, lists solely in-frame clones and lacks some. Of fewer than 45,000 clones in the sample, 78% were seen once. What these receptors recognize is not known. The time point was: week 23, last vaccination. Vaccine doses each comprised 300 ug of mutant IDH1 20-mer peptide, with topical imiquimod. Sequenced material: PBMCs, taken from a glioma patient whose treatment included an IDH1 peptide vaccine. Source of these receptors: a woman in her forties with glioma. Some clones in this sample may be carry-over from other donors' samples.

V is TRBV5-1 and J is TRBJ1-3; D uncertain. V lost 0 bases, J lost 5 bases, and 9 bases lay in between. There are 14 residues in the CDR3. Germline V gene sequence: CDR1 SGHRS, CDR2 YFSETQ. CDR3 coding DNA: TGCGCCAGCAGCTTGGACGGTGGACGAAACACCATATATTTT. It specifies CASSLDGGRNTIYF.

As DNA, the CDR3 is TGTGCCAGCAGCGTAGAGGGACGGCCGAACTATGGCTACACCTTC. Amino acids: CASSVEGRPNYGYTF. The rearrangement links TRBV9 to TRBJ1-2; D is possibly TRBD1 (5 bases). Germline CDR1 SGDLS, CDR2 YYNGEE. This CDR3 spans 15 amino acids. The V end lost 0 bases, the J end lost 2 bases, and 11 bases lay between the germline ends.

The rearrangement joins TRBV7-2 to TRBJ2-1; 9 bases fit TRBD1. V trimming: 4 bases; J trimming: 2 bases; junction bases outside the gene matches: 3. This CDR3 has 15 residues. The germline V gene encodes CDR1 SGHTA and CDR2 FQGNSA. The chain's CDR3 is CASSSDRGTYNEQFF. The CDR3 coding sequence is TGTGCCAGCAGCTCGGACAGGGGAACCTACAATGAGCAGTTCTTC.

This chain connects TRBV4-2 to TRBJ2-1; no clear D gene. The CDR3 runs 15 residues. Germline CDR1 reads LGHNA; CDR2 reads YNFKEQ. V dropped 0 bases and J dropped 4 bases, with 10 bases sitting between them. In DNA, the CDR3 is TGTGCCAGCAGCCAAGATTCGAGACCTTACAATGAGCAGTTCTTC. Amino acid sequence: CASSQDSRPYNEQFF.

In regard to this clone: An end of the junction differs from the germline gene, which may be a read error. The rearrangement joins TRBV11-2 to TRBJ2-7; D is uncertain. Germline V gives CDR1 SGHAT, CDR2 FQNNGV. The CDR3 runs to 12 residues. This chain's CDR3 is CASSSPSYGQYF. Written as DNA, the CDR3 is TGTGCCAGCAGCTCGCCCTCCTACGGGCAGTACTTC.

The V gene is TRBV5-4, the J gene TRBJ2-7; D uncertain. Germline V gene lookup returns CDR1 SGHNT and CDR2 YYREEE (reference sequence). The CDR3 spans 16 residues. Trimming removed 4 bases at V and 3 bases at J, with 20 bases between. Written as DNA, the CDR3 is TGTGCCAGCAGCCCATCCCGGACCCGCCTTGGCTACGAGCAGTACTTC. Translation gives CASSPSRTRLGYEQYF.

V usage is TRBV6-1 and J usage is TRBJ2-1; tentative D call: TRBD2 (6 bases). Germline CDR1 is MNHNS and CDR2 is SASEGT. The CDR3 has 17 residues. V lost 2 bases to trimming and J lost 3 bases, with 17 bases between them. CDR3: CASSESGGTYDYNEQFF. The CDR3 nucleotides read TGTGCCAGCAGTGAATCGGGCGGGACTTATGACTACAATGAGCAGTTCTTC.

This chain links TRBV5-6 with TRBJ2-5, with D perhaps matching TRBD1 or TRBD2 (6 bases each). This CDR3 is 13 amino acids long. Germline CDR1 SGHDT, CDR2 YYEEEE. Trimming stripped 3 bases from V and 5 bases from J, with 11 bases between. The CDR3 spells CASSYQGRETQYF. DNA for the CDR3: TGTGCCAGCAGCTATCAGGGGAGGGAGACCCAGTACTTC.

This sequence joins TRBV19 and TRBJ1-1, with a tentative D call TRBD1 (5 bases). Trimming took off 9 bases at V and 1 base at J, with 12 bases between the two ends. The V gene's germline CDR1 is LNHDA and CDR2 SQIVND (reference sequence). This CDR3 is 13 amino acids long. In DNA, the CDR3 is TGTGCCAGCTTTACAGGCCCGAACACTGAAGCTTTCTTT. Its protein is CASFTGPNTEAFF.

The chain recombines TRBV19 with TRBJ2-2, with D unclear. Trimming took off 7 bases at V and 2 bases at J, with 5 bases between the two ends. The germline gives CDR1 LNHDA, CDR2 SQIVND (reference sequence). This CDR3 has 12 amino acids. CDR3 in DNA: TGTGCCAGTAAAGGAAACACCGGGGAGCTGTTTTTT. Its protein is CASKGNTGELFF.

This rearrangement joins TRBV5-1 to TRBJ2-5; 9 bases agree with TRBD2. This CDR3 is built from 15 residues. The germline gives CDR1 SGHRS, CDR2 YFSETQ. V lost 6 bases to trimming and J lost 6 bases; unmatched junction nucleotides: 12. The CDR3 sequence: CASKGNSGGEQTQYF. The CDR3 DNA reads TGCGCCAGCAAGGGAAATAGCGGGGGAGAGCAGACCCAGTACTTC.

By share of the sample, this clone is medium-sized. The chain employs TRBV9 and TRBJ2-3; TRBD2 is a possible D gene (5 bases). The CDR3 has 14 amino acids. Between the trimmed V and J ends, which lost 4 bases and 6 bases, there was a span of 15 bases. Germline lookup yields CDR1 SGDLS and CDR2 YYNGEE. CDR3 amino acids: CASSPRPGTDTQYF. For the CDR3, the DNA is TGTGCCAGCAGCCCCCGGCCGGGAACGGATACGCAGTATTTT.

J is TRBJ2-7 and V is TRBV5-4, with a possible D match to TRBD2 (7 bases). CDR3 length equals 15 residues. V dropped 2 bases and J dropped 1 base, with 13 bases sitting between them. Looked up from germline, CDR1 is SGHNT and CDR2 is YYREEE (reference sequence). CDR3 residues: CASSLMGGGSYEQYF. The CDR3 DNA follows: TGTGCCAGCAGCTTAATGGGAGGGGGGTCCTACGAGCAGTACTTC.

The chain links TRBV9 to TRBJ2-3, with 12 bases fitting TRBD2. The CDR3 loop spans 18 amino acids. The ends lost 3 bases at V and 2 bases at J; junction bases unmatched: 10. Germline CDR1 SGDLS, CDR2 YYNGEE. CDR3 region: CASSAPRLAGVPTDTQYF. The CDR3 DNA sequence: TGTGCCAGCAGCGCCCCTCGACTAGCGGGAGTACCCACAGATACGCAGTATTTT.

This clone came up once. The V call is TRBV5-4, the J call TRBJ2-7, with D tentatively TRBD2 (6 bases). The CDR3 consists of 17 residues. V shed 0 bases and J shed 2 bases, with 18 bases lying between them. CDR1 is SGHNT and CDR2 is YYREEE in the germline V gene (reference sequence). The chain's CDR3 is CASSLGRGTGTPYEQYF. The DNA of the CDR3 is TGTGCCAGCAGCTTGGGGAGGGGAACGGGGACTCCCTACGAGCAGTACTTC.

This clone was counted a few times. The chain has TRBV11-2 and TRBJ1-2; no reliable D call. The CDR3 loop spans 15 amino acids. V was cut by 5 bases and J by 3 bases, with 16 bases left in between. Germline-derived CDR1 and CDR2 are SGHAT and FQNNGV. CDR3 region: CASSQDSTLHYGYTF. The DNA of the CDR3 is TGTGCCAGCAGCCAGGACTCTACTCTCCACTATGGCTACACCTTC.

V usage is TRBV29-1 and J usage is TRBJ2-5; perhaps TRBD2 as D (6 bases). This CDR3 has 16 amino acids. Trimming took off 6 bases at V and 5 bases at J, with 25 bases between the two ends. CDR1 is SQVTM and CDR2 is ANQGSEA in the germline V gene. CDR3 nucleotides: TGCAGCGTGAACCTCGGGACTCCCTCGGGGGTGGAGACCCAGTACTTC. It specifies CSVNLGTPSGVETQYF.

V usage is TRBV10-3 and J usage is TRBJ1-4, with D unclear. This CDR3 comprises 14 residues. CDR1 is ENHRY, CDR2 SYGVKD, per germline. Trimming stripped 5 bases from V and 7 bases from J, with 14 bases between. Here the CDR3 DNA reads TGTGCCATCAGTAATGACCCTCTCAGTGAAAAACTGTTTTTT. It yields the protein CAISNDPLSEKLFF.

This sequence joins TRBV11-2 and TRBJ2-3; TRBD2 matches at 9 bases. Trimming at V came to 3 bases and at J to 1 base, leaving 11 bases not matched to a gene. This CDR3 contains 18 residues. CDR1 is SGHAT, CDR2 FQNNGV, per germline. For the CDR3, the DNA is TGTGCCAGCAGCTTCCCCTTAGGAGCGGGGGGACGCACAGATACGCAGTATTTT. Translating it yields CASSFPLGAGGRTDTQYF.

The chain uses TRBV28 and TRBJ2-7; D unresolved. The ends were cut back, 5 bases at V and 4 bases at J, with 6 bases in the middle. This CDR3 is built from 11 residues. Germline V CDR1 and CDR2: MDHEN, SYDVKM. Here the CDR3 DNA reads TGTGCCAGCAGTCAAGGATACGAGCAGTACTTC. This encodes CASSQGYEQYF.

The DNA of the CDR3 is TGCAGTGTGGGGAGGGGTTGGGAGCAGTACTTC. As protein: CSVGRGWEQYF. The V gene is TRBV20-1, the J gene TRBJ2-7; 7 nucleotides line up with TRBD2. V trimming: 7 bases; J trimming: 7 bases; junction bases outside the gene matches: 7. CDR3 size: 11 residues. CDR1 is DFQATT and CDR2 is SNEGSKA in the germline V gene (reference sequence).

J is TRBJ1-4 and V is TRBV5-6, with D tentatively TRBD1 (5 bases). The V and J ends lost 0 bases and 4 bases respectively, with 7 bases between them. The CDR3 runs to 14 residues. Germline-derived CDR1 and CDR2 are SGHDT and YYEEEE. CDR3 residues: CASSLGDSNEKLFF. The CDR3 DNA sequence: TGTGCCAGCAGCTTGGGAGACAGTAATGAAAAACTGTTTTTT. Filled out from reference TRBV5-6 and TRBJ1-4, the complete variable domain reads DAGVTQSPTHLIKTRGQQVTLRCSPKSGHDTVSWYQQALGQGPQFIFQYYEEEERQRGNFPDRFSGHQFPNYSSELNVNALLLGDSALYLCASSLGDSNEKLFFGSGTQLSVL.

This CDR3 reads CASSPSGLGQPQHF. The CDR3 DNA reads TGTGCCAGCTCACCTTCAGGGCTCGGTCAGCCCCAGCATTTT. J is TRBJ1-5 and V is TRBV18; TRBD1 is a possible D gene (5 bases). The germline gives CDR1 KGHSH, CDR2 LQKENI. CDR3 length: 14 residues. V dropped 3 bases and J dropped 6 bases, with 12 bases sitting between them.

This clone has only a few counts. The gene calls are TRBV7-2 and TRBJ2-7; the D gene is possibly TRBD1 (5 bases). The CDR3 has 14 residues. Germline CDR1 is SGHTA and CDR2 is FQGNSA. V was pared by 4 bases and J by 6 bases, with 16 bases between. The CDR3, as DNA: TGTGCCAGCAGCTCCCAGGGTCGGCTTGGCGAGCAGTACTTC. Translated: CASSSQGRLGEQYF. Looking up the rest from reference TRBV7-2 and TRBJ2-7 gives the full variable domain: GAGVSQSPSNKVTEKGKDVELRCDPISGHTALYWYRQSLGQGLEFLIYFQGNSAPDKSGLPSDRFSAERTGGSVSTLTIQRTQQEDSAVYLCASSSQGRLGEQYFGPGTRLTVT.

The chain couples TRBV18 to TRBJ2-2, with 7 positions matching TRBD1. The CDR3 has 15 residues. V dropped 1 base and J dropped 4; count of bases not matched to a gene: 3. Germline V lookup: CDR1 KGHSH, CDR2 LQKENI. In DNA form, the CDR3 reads TGTGCCAGCTCACCACAGGGACAGATCACCGGGGAGCTGTTTTTT. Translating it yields CASSPQGQITGELFF.

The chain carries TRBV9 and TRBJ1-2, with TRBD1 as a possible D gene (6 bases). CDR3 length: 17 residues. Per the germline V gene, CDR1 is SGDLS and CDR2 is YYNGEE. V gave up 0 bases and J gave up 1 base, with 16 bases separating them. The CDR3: CASSVAAGGSLNYGYTF. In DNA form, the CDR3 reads TGTGCCAGCAGCGTAGCTGCGGGGGGCAGCCTTAACTATGGCTACACCTTC.

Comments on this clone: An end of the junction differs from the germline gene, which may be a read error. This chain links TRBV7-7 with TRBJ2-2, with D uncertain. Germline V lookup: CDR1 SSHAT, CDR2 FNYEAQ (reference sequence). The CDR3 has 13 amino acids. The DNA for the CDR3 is TGTGCTAGCAGCGCAATTTTCACCGGGGAGCTGTTTTTT. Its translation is CASSAIFTGELFF.